These T cell receptor beta chains were read from a single sample in a study of vaccination and CD4 T cells after COVID-19. No antigen has been assigned to these receptors. One entry per CDR3 protein, called by TCRdb with MiXCR from the PCR reads. The table includes 20,000 to 25,000 distinct CDR3 sequences, roughly 58% detected once. Material: CD4+ T cells from blood, cultured in vitro. Source of these receptors: a human donor who had recovered from COVID-19. Both conserved end residues are part of each CDR3. D genes are given only for firm matches. Clone size is stated in some rows and not others, as once, few, many or a class when expanded.

NA | TRBD1 | TRBJ1-1 | 14 | TRBV7-8 | TGTGCCAGCAGCGAGGGACAGCTGGCGGGTGAAGCTTTCTTT | CASSEGQLAGEAFF
NA | TRBD1 | TRBJ1-6 | 13 | TRBV20-1 | TGCAGTGCCGTACAGGGGGGAGGTTCACCCCTCCACTTT | CSAVQGGGSPLHF
NA | NA | TRBJ1-5 | 16 | TRBV19 | TGTGCCAGTAGTTGGGGCCTCCGGGGGGGTAGGCAGCCCCAGCATTTT | CASSWGLRGGRQPQHF
few | TRBD1 | TRBJ1-1 | 15 | TRBV12-3/TRBV12-4 | TGTGCCAGCAGTTTACAAAGCGACAGGGTCACTGAAGCTTTCTTT | CASSLQSDRVTEAFF
NA | NA | TRBJ1-2 | 12 | TRBV28 | TGTGCCAGCAGTGGGGGGGCCTATGGCTACACCTTC | CASSGGAYGYTF
NA | TRBD1 | TRBJ1-5 | 19 | TRBV19 | TGTGCCAGTAGTGTCTCCAGGGGGACAGGGGTGTTTAGCAATCAGCCCCAGCATTTT | CASSVSRGTGVFSNQPQHF
NA | TRBD2 | TRBJ2-3 | 16 | TRBV6-1 | TGTGCCAGCAGTGACGGGGACAGCGGGAGGCTTGATACGCAGTATTTT | CASSDGDSGRLDTQYF
once | TRBD1 | TRBJ1-1 | 16 | TRBV2 | TGTGCCAGCAGTGAAGCGCGGGCAGGGGGGGGGACTGAAGCTTTCTTT | CASSEARAGGGTEAFF
NA | TRBD2 | TRBJ2-3 | 11 | TRBV20-1 | TGCAGTGCTACCGGACTAGCGGGATTGAATTTT | CSATGLAGLNF
NA | NA | TRBJ1-1 | 15 | TRBV6-2/TRBV6-3 | TGTGCCAGCAGTCCACTCCCCCCAGAAGGGACTGAAGCTTTCTTT | CASSPLPPEGTEAFF
few | NA | TRBJ1-5 | 13 | TRBV6-1 | TGTGCCAGCAGTACTTATAGCAATCAGCCCCAGCATTTT | CASSTYSNQPQHF
few | NA | TRBJ1-2 | 13 | TRBV7-2 | TGTGCCAGCAGCCCACAGACTAACTATGGCTACACCTTC | CASSPQTNYGYTF
NA | NA | TRBJ2-5 | 15 | TRBV15 | TGTGCCACCAGCAGAGATAAGGCAGGGCAAGAGACCCAGTACTTC | CATSRDKAGQETQYF
NA | NA | TRBJ1-1 | 14 | TRBV4-3 | TGCGCCAGCAGCCAAGGGAGGGGCCCTGTAGAAGCTTTCTTT | CASSQGRGPVEAFF
NA | NA | TRBJ2-3 | 16 | TRBV7-3 | TGTGCCAGCAGCTTATTGGGGGGGGGCCACTCAGATACGCAGTATTTT | CASSLLGGGHSDTQYF
NA | NA | TRBJ2-2 | 16 | TRBV7-6 | TGTGCCAGCAGCGCCACCGGGACACCACTCACCGGGGAGCTGTTTTTT | CASSATGTPLTGELFF
few | TRBD1 | TRBJ1-1 | 14 | TRBV2 | TGTGCCAGCAGTAAGACAGGGACGAACACTGAAGCTTTCTTT | CASSKTGTNTEAFF
NA | NA | TRBJ2-5 | 18 | TRBV21-1 | TGTGCCAGCAGCGAAGCGTTTGAAGGTGGCAGGGGGCAAGAGACCCAGTACTTC | CASSEAFEGGRGQETQYF
NA | NA | TRBJ1-2 | 15 | TRBV5-8 | TGTGCCAGCAGCCGTCGGGACGGAGCTAACTATGGCTACACCTTC | CASSRRDGANYGYTF
NA | TRBD2 | TRBJ2-5 | 17 | TRBV19 | TGTGCCAGTAGTATCGGGACTAGCGGGAGACTCCGGGAGACCCAGTACTTC | CASSIGTSGRLRETQYF
few | TRBD1 | TRBJ1-2 | 16 | TRBV12-3/TRBV12-4 | TGTGCCAGCAGTTTAGGGCAGGGGGCCGCTAACTATGGCTACACCTTC | CASSLGQGAANYGYTF
NA | NA | TRBJ1-2 | 14 | TRBV2 | TGTGCCAGCAGTGAAGGCGTCCCTAACTATGGCTACACCTTC | CASSEGVPNYGYTF
NA | NA | TRBJ2-7 | 15 | TRBV24-1 | TGTGCCACCAGTGCCCAGCGGCCAGACACCTACGAGCAGTACTTC | CATSAQRPDTYEQYF
few | NA | TRBJ2-2 | 16 | TRBV27 | TGTGCCAGCAGGACAAGGGCGGGTACGAACACCGGGGAGCTGTTTTTT | CASRTRAGTNTGELFF
NA | NA | TRBJ1-1 | 12 | TRBV2 | TGTGCCAGCAGTGGGCTTAGCCCTGAAGCTTTCTTT | CASSGLSPEAFF